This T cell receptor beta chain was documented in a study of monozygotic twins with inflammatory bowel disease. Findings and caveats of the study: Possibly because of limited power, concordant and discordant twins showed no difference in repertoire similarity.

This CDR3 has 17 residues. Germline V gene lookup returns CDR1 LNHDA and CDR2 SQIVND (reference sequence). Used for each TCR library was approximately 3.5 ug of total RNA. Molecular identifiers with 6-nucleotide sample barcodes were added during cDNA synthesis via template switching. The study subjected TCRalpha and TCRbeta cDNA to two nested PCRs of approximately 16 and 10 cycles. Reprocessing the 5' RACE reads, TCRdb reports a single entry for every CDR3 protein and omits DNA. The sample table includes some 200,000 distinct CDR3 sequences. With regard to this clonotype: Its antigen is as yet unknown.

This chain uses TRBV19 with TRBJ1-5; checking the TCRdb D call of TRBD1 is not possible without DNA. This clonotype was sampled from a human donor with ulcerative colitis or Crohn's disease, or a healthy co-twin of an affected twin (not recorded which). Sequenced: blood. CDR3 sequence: CASSPPWEGARGQPQHF.